Each of the 19 T cell receptor beta chains below was sequenced from the same sample in a study of brain T cells in children with intractable seizures. Method: immunoSEQ multiplex PCR; TCRdb's copy keeps in-frame clones and lacks some. Here the sample spans approximately 7,800 clones, over 65% being singletons. Surgery cases with the highest brain T cell transcript signatures were chosen for sequencing. Material: resected brain tissue, obtained at surgery. The receptors stem from a boy under three years old with tuberous sclerosis and intractable seizures.

This clone turned up a few times. The chain links TRBV7-9 to TRBJ1-6; 8 nucleotides align to TRBD1. Germline V lookup: CDR1 SEHNR, CDR2 FQNEAQ (reference sequence). The trim removed 6 bases at V and 8 bases at J, leaving 6 bases unmatched. The CDR3 runs 14 residues. The CDR3 DNA reads as TGTGCCAGCAGACGACAGGGGACAGATTCACCCCTCCACTTT. Amino acid sequence: CASRRQGTDSPLHF.

The chain carries TRBV13 and TRBJ2-1, with 8 bases matching TRBD2. The germline gives CDR1 PRHDT, CDR2 FYEKMQ (reference sequence). Trimming cost V 5 bases and J 2 bases; bases outside gene matches: 5. The CDR3 runs to 15 residues. The CDR3 DNA follows: TGTGCCAGCAGCACAGCGGGACTAGCCTACAATGAGCAGTTCTTC. Translated, it gives CASSTAGLAYNEQFF.

The rearrangement uses TRBV11-2 and TRBJ1-1; D possibly corresponds to TRBD1 (6 bases). The germline V gene has CDR1 SGHAT and CDR2 FQNNGV. V was shortened by 5 bases and J by 4 bases, with 11 bases between the two germline ends. The CDR3 runs 13 residues. The DNA for the CDR3 is TGTGCCAGCAGCCTCGACAGGACCACTGAAGCTTTCTTT. Encoded protein: CASSLDRTTEAFF. Using reference TRBV11-2 and TRBJ1-1 for the parts outside the CDR3, the full variable domain is EAGVAQSPRYKIIEKRQSVAFWCNPISGHATLYWYQQILGQGPKLLIQFQNNGVVDDSQLPKDRFSAERLKGVDSTLKIQPAKLEDSAVYLCASSLDRTTEAFFGQGTRLTVV.

V is TRBV6-5 and J is TRBJ2-2; 8 positions agree with TRBD2. Germline assignment: CDR1 MNHEY and CDR2 SVGAGI. This CDR3 region has 15 residues. V dropped 6 bases and J dropped 3; count of bases not matched to a gene: 6. The CDR3 here is CASRPTSGDTGELFF. Written as DNA, the CDR3 is TGTGCCAGCAGGCCCACTAGCGGAGACACCGGGGAGCTGTTTTTT.

This clone showed up just a few times. The V call is TRBV6-1, the J call TRBJ2-2, with D uncertain. The CDR3 length is 12 residues. Germline CDR1 is MNHNS and CDR2 is SASEGT. V lost 10 bases to trimming and J lost 6 bases, with 12 bases between them. The DNA of the CDR3 is TGTGCCATCCTTAGGTCTGCCGGGGAGCTGTTTTTT. This gives the protein CAILRSAGELFF.

The J gene is TRBJ2-7, the V gene TRBV30, with 9 bases fitting TRBD2. The CDR3 runs 13 residues. Germline V gene sequence: CDR1 GTSNPN, CDR2 SVGIG (reference sequence). Trimming at V came to 3 bases and at J to 5 bases, leaving 5 bases not matched to a gene. The CDR3 nucleotides are TGTGCCTGGAGGCTAGCGGGAAAAAACGAGCAGTACTTC. Translation gives CAWRLAGKNEQYF. The variable domain in full, with the rest retrieved from reference TRBV30 and TRBJ2-7, is SQTIHQWPATLVQPVGSPLSLECTVEGTSNPNLYWYRQAAGRGLQLLFYSVGIGQISSEVPQNLSASRPQDRQFILSSKKLLLSDSGFYLCAWRLAGKNEQYFGPGTRLTVT.

V usage is TRBV9 and J usage is TRBJ2-1; D is unresolved. Germline CDR1 is SGDLS and CDR2 is YYNGEE. The germline V and J ends were trimmed by 1 base and 6 bases, with 8 bases remaining between them. The CDR3 is made up of 13 amino acids. The CDR3 sequence: CASSVLGSNEQFF. As DNA, the CDR3 is TGTGCCAGCAGCGTACTAGGCAGCAATGAGCAGTTCTTC. Combining the CDR3 with reference TRBV9 and TRBJ2-1 gives the whole variable domain DSGVTQTPKHLITATGQRVTLRCSPRSGDLSVYWYQQSLDQGLQFLIQYYNGEERAKGNILERFSAQQFPDLHSELNLSSLELGDSALYFCASSVLGSNEQFFGPGTRLTVL.

CDR3 nucleotide sequence: TGTGCCAGCAGCTTAGTGGGGTGGAGCGGGGGGGCGGTTACGCAGTATTTT. This gives the protein CASSLVGWSGGAVTQYF. The V and J genes are TRBV11-2 and TRBJ2-3, with 10 nucleotides matching TRBD2. V lost 1 base to trimming and J lost 8 bases; unmatched junction nucleotides: 12. The CDR3 extends over 17 amino acids. Looked up from germline, CDR1 is SGHAT and CDR2 is FQNNGV.

The chain carries TRBV5-1 and TRBJ2-5; the D is unclear. V shed 0 bases and J shed 3 bases, with 3 bases lying between them. Germline CDR1 reads SGHRS; CDR2 reads YFSETQ. The CDR3 runs 12 residues. CDR3 DNA: TGCGCCAGCAGCTTGGACAAAGAGACCCAGTACTTC. It yields the protein CASSLDKETQYF.

J is TRBJ1-6 and V is TRBV30; D unresolved. The CDR3 loop spans 17 amino acids. Between the trimmed V and J ends, which lost 0 bases and 4 bases, there was a span of 16 bases. Germline V gene data show CDR1 as GTSNPN and CDR2 as SVGIG (reference sequence). In DNA, the CDR3 is TGTGCCTGGAGTGTTGCAAGGGTTCCAGATTATAATTCACCCCTCCACTTT. It encodes CAWSVARVPDYNSPLHF.

This chain uses TRBV19 with TRBJ2-7; D call uncertain. Trimming left V 6 bases short and J 2 bases short, with 5 bases between. The germline V gene has CDR1 LNHDA and CDR2 SQIVND (reference sequence). The CDR3 contains 11 residues. The DNA of the CDR3 is TGTGCCAGTAGCGATCCCTACGAGCAGTACTTC. It translates to CASSDPYEQYF.

The gene calls are TRBV24-1 and TRBJ2-3, with TRBD2 matching 8 bases. The CDR3 spans 16 residues. CDR1 is KGHDR and CDR2 is SFDVKD in the germline V gene. V dropped 3 bases and J dropped 5; count of bases not matched to a gene: 9. The CDR3 DNA sequence: TGTGCCACCAGTGATACCGCAGCGGGAGTGGGAGATACGCAGTATTTT. It translates to CATSDTAAGVGDTQYF.

The chain is built from TRBV11-2 and TRBJ2-7, with 9 bases matching TRBD2. The CDR3 has 15 amino acids. Unmatched junction bases numbered 8, after V lost 5 bases and J lost 3 bases. Germline V gene sequence: CDR1 SGHAT, CDR2 FQNNGV. The CDR3 loop reads CASSLKTSGVYEQYF. CDR3 nucleotides: TGTGCCAGCAGCCTAAAGACTAGCGGAGTCTACGAGCAGTACTTC.

The V and J genes are TRBV27 and TRBJ1-2; D is uncertain. Germline CDR1 MNHEY, CDR2 SMNVEV (reference sequence). The CDR3 has 16 residues. V lost 2 bases to trimming and J lost 2 bases, with 15 bases between them. CDR3 residues: CASSLTAAGYNYGYTF. The CDR3 DNA sequence: TGTGCCAGCAGTTTAACGGCTGCGGGGTACAACTATGGCTACACCTTC.

The chain is built from TRBV5-4 and TRBJ1-6; D may be TRBD1 (6 bases). Trimming took off 3 bases at V and 5 bases at J, with 6 bases between the two ends. CDR1 is SGHNT, CDR2 YYREEE, per germline (reference sequence). There are 13 residues in the CDR3. The CDR3 is CASSWDNNSPLHF. CDR3 bases: TGTGCCAGCAGCTGGGACAATAATTCACCCCTCCACTTT.

The chain carries TRBV13 and TRBJ1-4; 7 nucleotides match TRBD1. With 5 bases clipped from V and 6 bases from J, the junction kept 9 bases outside the gene matches. The CDR3 length is 15 residues. CDR1 is PRHDT and CDR2 is FYEKMQ in the germline V gene (reference sequence). For the CDR3, the DNA is TGTGCCAGCAGCGACCGGACAGGAGTTCATGAAAAACTGTTTTTT. Residues: CASSDRTGVHEKLFF.

This clone has more than one count but fewer than ten. The chain's CDR3 is CASSSSGGVGPQHF. CDR3 coding DNA: TGTGCCAGCAGCTCCTCTGGGGGGGTCGGCCCCCAGCATTTT. The genes are TRBV7-2 and TRBJ1-5; maybe TRBD1 (5 bases). Germline V lookup: CDR1 SGHTA, CDR2 FQGNSA. This CDR3 is 14 amino acids long. V lost 4 bases and J lost 10, with 17 bases in between.

The rearrangement links TRBV7-2 to TRBJ2-6; D not resolved. With 0 bases removed from V and 3 bases from J, the gap between germline ends came to 3 bases. Germline assignment: CDR1 SGHTA and CDR2 FQGNSA. This CDR3 contains 14 residues. This CDR3 reads CASSLAGGANVLTF. The CDR3 region has the DNA TGTGCCAGCAGCTTAGCGGGTGGGGCCAACGTCCTGACTTTC.

The chain uses TRBV2 and TRBJ1-1, with 7 bases lining up with TRBD1. CDR3 size: 13 residues. V dropped 7 bases and J dropped 7; count of bases not matched to a gene: 9. CDR1 is SNHLY, CDR2 FYNNEI, per germline. CDR3 bases: TGTGCCAGCACCGGCGGACAGGTTAGTGAAGCTTTCTTT. This translates into CASTGGQVSEAFF. The complete variable domain, with remaining parts taken from reference TRBV2 and TRBJ1-1, reads EPEVTQTPSHQVTQMGQEVILRCVPISNHLYFYWYRQILGQKVEFLVSFYNNEISEKSEIFDDQFSVERPDGSNFTLKIRSTKLEDSAMYFCASTGGQVSEAFFGQGTRLTVV.